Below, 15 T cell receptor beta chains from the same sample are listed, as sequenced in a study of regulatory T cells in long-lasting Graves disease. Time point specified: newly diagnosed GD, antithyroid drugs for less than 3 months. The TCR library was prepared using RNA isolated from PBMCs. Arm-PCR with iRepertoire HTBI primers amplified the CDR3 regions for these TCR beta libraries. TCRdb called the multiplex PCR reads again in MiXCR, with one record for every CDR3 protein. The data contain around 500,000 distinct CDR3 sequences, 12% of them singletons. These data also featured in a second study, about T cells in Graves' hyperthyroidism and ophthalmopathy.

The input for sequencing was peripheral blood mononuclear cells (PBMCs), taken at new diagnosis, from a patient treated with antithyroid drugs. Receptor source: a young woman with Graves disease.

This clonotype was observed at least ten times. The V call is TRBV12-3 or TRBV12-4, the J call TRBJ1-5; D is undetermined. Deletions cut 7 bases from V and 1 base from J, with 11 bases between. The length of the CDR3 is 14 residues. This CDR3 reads CASTPNWSNQPQHF. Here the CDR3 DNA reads TGTGCCAGCACCCCAAATTGGAGCAATCAGCCCCAGCATTTT.

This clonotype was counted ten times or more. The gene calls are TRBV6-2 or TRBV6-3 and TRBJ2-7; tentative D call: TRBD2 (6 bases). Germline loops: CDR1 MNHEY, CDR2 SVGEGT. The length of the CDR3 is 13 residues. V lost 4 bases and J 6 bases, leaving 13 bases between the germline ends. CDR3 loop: CASSSIRGTEQYF. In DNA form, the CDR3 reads TGTGCCAGCAGTTCCATCCGGGGGACCGAGCAGTACTTC.

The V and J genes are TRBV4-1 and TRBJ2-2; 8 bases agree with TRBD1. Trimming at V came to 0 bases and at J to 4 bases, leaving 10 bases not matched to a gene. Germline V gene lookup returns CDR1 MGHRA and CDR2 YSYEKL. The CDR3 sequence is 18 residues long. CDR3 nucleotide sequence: TGCGCCAGCAGCCAAGAGATTCGAGGACAGGGCTTCACCGGGGAGCTGTTTTTT. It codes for CASSQEIRGQGFTGELFF.

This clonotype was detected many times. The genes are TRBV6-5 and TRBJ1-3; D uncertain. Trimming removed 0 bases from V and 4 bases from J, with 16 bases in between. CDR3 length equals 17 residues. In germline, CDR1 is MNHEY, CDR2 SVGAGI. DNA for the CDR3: TGTGCCAGCAGTTACTCGGGATGGGGTCTTGGAGGAAACACCATATATTTT. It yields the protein CASSYSGWGLGGNTIYF.

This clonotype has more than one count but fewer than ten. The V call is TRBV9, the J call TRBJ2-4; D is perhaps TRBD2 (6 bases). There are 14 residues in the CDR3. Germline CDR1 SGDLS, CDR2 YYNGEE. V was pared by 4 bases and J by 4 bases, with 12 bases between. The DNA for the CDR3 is TGTGCCAGCAGCTCCTCTGGGGGGAAAAACATTCAGTACTTC. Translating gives CASSSSGGKNIQYF.

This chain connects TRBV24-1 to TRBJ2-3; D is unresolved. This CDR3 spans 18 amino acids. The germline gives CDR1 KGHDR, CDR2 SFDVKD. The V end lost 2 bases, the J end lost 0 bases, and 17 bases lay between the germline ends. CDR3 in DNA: TGTGCCACCAGTGATTCGGTAACGCGGTCGGAAAGCACAGATACGCAGTATTTT. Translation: CATSDSVTRSESTDTQYF.

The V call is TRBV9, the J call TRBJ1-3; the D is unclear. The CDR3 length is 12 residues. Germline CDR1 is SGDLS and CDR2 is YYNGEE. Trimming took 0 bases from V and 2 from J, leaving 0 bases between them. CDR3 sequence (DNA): TGTGCCAGCAGCGTAGCTGGAAACACCATATATTTT. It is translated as CASSVAGNTIYF.

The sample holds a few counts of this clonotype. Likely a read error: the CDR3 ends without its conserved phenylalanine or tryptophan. The CDR3 DNA reads as TGCAGCGCCAGGGGACAGCGCTACGAGCAGTACCTC. The encoded protein is CSARGQRYEQYL. J is TRBJ2-7 and V is TRBV29-1; 7 nucleotides line up with TRBD1. V gave up 7 bases and J gave up 3 bases; unmatched junction bases: 6. The CDR3 length is 12 residues. Germline CDR1 reads SQVTM; CDR2 reads ANQGSEA.

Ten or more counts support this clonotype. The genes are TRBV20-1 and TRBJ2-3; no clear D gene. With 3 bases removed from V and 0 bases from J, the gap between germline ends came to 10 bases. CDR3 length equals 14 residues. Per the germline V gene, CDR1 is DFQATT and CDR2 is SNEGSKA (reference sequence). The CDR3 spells CSARRQSSTDTQYF. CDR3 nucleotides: TGCAGTGCTAGGCGGCAGTCTAGCACAGATACGCAGTATTTT.

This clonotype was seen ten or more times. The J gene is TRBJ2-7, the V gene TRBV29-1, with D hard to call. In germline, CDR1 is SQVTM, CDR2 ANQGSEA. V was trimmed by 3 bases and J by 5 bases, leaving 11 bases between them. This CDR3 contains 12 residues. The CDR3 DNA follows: TGCAGCGTTGATCTATCACCGAACGAGCAGTACTTC. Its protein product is CSVDLSPNEQYF.

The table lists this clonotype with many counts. The CDR3 reads CASSARGQGANYGYTF. CDR3 DNA sequence: TGTGCCAGCAGTGCCCGGGGACAGGGAGCAAACTATGGCTACACCTTC. The chain carries TRBV6-1 and TRBJ1-2; TRBD1 matches at 9 bases. V shed 4 bases and J 2 bases; nucleotides not matched to a gene: 8. The CDR3 totals 16 residues. CDR1 and CDR2 from the germline V gene are MNHNS and SASEGT.

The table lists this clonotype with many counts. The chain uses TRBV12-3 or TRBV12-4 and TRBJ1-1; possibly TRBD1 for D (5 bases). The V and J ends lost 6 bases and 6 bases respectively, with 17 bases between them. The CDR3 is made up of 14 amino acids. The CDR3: CASSPRDRGAEAFF. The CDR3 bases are TGTGCCAGCAGCCCAAGGGACCGGGGGGCTGAAGCTTTCTTT.

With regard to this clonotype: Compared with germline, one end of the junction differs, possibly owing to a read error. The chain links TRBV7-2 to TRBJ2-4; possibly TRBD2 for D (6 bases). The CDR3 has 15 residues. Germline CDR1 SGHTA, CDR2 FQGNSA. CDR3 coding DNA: TGTGCCAGCAGCGTCGGGGGAGGAGCCAAAAGCATTCAGTACTTC. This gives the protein CASSVGGGAKSIQYF.

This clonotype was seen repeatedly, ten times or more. As DNA, the CDR3 is TGCAGTGCCCCCACCGGACTCTTAAAAGAGACCCAGTACTTC. Translated, it gives CSAPTGLLKETQYF. The V and J genes are TRBV20-1 and TRBJ2-5; a weak D match, TRBD2 (5 bases). V lost 6 bases, J lost 3 bases, and 17 bases lay in between. Germline V gene data show CDR1 as DFQATT and CDR2 as SNEGSKA (reference sequence). This CDR3 is 14 amino acids long.

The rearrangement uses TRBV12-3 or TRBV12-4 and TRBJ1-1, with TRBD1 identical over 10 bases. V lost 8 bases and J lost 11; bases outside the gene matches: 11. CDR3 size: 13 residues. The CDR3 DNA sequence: TGTGCCAGCGGTGGACAGGGGGTAGGTGCGGCTTTCTTT. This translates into CASGGQGVGAAFF.